What follows is one T cell receptor (beta chain) and its context. As yet, its antigen is unknown. These data are taken from a study of a mutant IDH1 vaccine in newly diagnosed glioma. About the research overall: Before enrollment, the patients had been treated with radiotherapy alone, temozolomide alone, or both together. Most of them had received both.

V gave up 0 bases and J gave up 11 bases, with 13 bases separating them. Germline loops: CDR1 SGHDN, CDR2 FVKESK. The CDR3 is 13 amino acids. Clones were read by immunoSEQ multiplex PCR, and TCRdb kept only the in-frame ones, dropping some. The sample yields about 56,000 clones, 80% to 90% seen once. Stated time point: week 35, safety follow-up. The study gave 300 ug of mutant IDH1 20-mer peptide per vaccine dose, with topical imiquimod. Each of the donors came in with new WHO grade 3 or 4 astrocytomas that were IDH1-mutant and ATRX-lost. This sequence was found in a man between 40 and 49 years old with glioma. This sample comprised PBMCs, obtained from a glioma patient whose treatment included an IDH1 peptide vaccine. The chain couples TRBV14 to TRBJ1-1, with no clear D. The CDR3 loop reads CASSQDRVPRAFF. The CDR3 region has the DNA TGTGCCAGCAGCCAAGATCGCGTGCCCCGGGCTTTCTTT.